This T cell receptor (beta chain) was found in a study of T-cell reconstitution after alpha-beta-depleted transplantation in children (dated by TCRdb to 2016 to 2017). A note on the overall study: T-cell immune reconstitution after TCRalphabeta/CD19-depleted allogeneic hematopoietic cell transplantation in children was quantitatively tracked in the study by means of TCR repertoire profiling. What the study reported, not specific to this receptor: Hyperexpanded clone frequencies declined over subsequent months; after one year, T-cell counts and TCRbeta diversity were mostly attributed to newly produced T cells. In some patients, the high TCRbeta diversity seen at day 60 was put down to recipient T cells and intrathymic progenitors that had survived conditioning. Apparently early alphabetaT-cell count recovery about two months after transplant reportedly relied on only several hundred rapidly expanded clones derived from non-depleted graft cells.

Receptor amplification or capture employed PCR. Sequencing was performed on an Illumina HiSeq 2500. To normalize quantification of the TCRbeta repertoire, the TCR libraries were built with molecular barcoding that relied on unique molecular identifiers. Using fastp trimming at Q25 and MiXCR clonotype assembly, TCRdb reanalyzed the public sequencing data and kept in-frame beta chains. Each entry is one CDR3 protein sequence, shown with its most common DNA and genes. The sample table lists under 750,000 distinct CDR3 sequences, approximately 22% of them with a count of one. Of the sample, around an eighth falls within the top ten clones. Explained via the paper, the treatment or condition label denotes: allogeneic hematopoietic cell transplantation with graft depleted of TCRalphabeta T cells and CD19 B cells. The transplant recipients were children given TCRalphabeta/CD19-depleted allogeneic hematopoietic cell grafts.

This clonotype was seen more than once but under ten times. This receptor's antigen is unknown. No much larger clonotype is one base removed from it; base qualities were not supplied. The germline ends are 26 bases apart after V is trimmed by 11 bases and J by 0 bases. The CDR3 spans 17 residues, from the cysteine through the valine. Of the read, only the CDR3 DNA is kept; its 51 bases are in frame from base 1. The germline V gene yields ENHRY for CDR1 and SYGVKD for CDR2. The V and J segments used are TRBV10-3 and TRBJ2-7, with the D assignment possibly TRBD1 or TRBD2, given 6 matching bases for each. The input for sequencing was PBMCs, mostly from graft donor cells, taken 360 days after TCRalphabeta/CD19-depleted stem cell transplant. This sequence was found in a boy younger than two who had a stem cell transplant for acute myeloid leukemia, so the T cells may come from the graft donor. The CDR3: CALSRGDSPWVSYEQYV. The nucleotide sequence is TGTGCCTTGAGTAGGGGGGACTCCCCATGGGTCTCCTACGAGCAGTACGTC.